This T cell receptor beta chain was sequenced during a study of blood T cell repertoires in COVID-19. TCRdb's copy holds only in-frame clones and misses some; the assay was immunoSEQ multiplex PCR. Of approximately 130,000 clones listed, around 89% are singletons. This CDR3 is 15 amino acids long. The ends lost 5 bases at V and 2 bases at J; junction bases unmatched: 6. CDR1 MNHEY and CDR2 SVGEGT come from the germline V gene. V and J are TRBV6-2 or TRBV6-3 and TRBJ2-7; 10 nucleotides match TRBD2. The clonotype was recovered from a man aged 45-65 years with acute or convalescent COVID-19. Sequencing used peripheral blood. The CDR3 region has the DNA TGTGCCAGCAGTCTCGGACTAGCGGTTACCTACGAGCAGTACTTC. Translating gives CASSLGLAVTYEQYF.